This T cell receptor (beta chain) is drawn from a study of early T cells in non-severe SARS-CoV-2 infection. This clonotype was observed at least ten times. TCRdb ran MiXCR on the 5' RACE reads and lists one entry per CDR3 protein. The table includes about 18,000 distinct CDR3 sequences, roughly 6.1% detected once. This CDR3 spans 14 amino acids. V was trimmed by 8 bases and J by 3 bases, leaving 16 bases between them. The germline CDR1 and CDR2 sequences are MNHNY and SVGAGI (reference sequence). This receptor was taken from an adult who was a healthcare worker with PCR-confirmed SARS-CoV-2 infection or an uninfected control (not recorded which). Sequencing used whole blood. V is TRBV6-6 and J is TRBJ1-2, with D possibly matching TRBD1 (5 bases). The CDR3 region is CASVPRGGDYGYTF. The CDR3 region has the DNA TGTGCCAGCGTTCCCCGGGGGGGTGACTATGGCTACACCTTC.